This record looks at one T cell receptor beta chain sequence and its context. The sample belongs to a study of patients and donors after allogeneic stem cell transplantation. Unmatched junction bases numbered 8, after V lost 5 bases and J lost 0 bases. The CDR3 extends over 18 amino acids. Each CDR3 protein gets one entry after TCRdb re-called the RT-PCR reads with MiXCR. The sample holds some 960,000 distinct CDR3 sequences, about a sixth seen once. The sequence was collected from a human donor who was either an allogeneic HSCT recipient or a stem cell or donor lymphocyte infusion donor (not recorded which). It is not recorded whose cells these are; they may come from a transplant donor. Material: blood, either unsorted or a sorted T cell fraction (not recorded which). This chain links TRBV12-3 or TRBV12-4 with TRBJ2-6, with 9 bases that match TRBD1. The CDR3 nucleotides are TGTGCCAGCAGTCCCCGAGGACAGGGGACCTCTGGGGCCAACGTCCTGACTTTC. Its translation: CASSPRGQGTSGANVLTF.